The 21 T cell receptor beta chains listed next were all sequenced from one sample in a study of shared clonotypes between healthy human individuals. Measured with immunoSEQ multiplex PCR; TCRdb has only the in-frame clones, and not every one. Altogether roughly 500,000 clones are present, over 70% being singletons, with the ten largest covering roughly 13%. The sequenced sample consisted of PBMCs. These receptors were obtained from a woman in her thirties or forties in good health. Some clones in this sample may be carry-over from other donors' samples.

The chain recombines TRBV19 with TRBJ1-2, with TRBD1 matching 7 bases. Trimming took 5 bases from V and 7 from J; bases not matched to a gene: 10. Germline V gene data show CDR1 as LNHDA and CDR2 as SQIVND (reference sequence). This CDR3 contains 14 residues. The CDR3 region has the DNA TGTGCCAGTAGTCCGTCGACAGGGATATCTGGCTACACCTTC. Translation: CASSPSTGISGYTF.

This clone was observed a single time. With only one base between it and a far larger clone, this is likely a read error. Other nucleotide sequences from this sample produce the same CDR3. CDR3 loop: CASSAVGLPDGEDWTGELFF. The DNA for the CDR3 is TGTGCCAGCAGCGCTGTTGGTCTACCGGACGGGGAGGACTGGACCGGGGAGCTGTTTTTT. V gene TRBV2 combines with J gene TRBJ2-2; tentatively, D is TRBD2 (6 bases). V gave up 6 bases and J gave up 5 bases, with 31 bases separating them. Germline lookup yields CDR1 SNHLY and CDR2 FYNNEI. There are 20 residues in the CDR3. The full variable domain, in which reference TRBV2 and TRBJ2-2 provide the parts outside the CDR3, is EPEVTQTPSHQVTQMGQEVILRCVPISNHLYFYWYRQILGQKVEFLVSFYNNEISEKSEIFDDQFSVERPDGSNFTLKIRSTKLEDSAMYFCASSAVGLPDGEDWTGELFFGEGSRLTVL.

This chain links TRBV11-3 with TRBJ2-7; a possible D gene is TRBD2 (6 bases). The CDR3 contains 16 residues. Germline CDR1 and CDR2: SGHNT and YENEEA. The V end lost 1 base, the J end lost 0 bases, and 13 bases lay between the germline ends. This chain's CDR3 is CASSLGSTGASYEQYF. The CDR3, as DNA: TGTGCCAGCAGCTTAGGGTCAACGGGAGCCTCCTACGAGCAGTACTTC.

Worth noting for this clone: The likely explanation is a read error, given a far larger clone one base away. The rearrangement joins TRBV30 to TRBJ1-4, with D unclear. The CDR3 contains 13 residues. Germline V gene data show CDR1 as GTSNPN and CDR2 as SVGIG (reference sequence). The germline V and J ends were trimmed by 0 bases and 8 bases, with 10 bases remaining between them. In DNA form, the CDR3 reads TGTGCCTGGAGTGTAAACAGCGACGAAAAACTGTTTTTT. Translation: CAWSVNSDEKLFF.

The chain links TRBV5-1 to TRBJ1-2, with TRBD1 as a possible D gene (5 bases). Germline-derived CDR1 and CDR2 are SGHRS and YFSETQ. V was cut by 0 bases and J by 8 bases, with 14 bases left in between. The CDR3 contains 14 residues. CDR3 coding DNA: TGCGCCAGCAGCTTGGAGGGGACCGCTTTGGGCTACACCTTC. It yields the protein CASSLEGTALGYTF.

Concerning this clone itself: A read error likely explains this, since a far larger clone differs by one base. V is TRBV19 and J is TRBJ1-1; 7 nucleotides agree with TRBD1. The CDR3 runs to 17 residues. CDR1 is LNHDA and CDR2 is SQIVND in the germline V gene (reference sequence). The V segment lost 7 bases and the J segment 0 bases; nucleotides outside the gene matches: 14. The CDR3 protein is CASTPVLHRGMNTEAFF. For the CDR3, the DNA is TGTGCCAGTACCCCTGTCCTCCACAGGGGCATGAACACTGAAGCTTTCTTT. Full variable domain (rest looked up from reference TRBV19 and TRBJ1-1): DGGITQSPKYLFRKEGQNVTLSCEQNLNHDAMYWYRQDPGQGLRLIYYSQIVNDFQKGDIAEGYSVSREKKESFPLTVTSAQKNPTAFYLCASTPVLHRGMNTEAFFGQGTRLTVV.

This clone appeared a few times. This chain joins TRBV29-1 and TRBJ2-5; no reliable D call. The CDR3 consists of 16 residues. V gave up 4 bases and J gave up 4 bases, with 22 bases separating them. Germline V gives CDR1 SQVTM, CDR2 ANQGSEA. The CDR3 is CSVVPFRKGPAETQYF. DNA for the CDR3: TGCAGCGTTGTCCCTTTTCGAAAGGGTCCAGCAGAGACCCAGTACTTC.

This clone was seen a single time. In the same sample, other DNA sequences code for this CDR3. The chain is built from TRBV18 and TRBJ1-1; no reliable D call. V was shortened by 1 base and J by 0 bases, with 9 bases between the two germline ends. The germline CDR1 and CDR2 sequences are KGHSH and LQKENI. This CDR3 contains 15 residues. The CDR3 nucleotides are TGTGCCAGCTCACCACGGCGGGAGTTGAACACTGAAGCTTTCTTT. Translating it yields CASSPRRELNTEAFF.

The V gene is TRBV19, the J gene TRBJ1-2, with 7 nucleotides matching TRBD1. V lost 5 bases and J lost 5; bases outside the gene matches: 2. The germline CDR1 and CDR2 sequences are LNHDA and SQIVND (reference sequence). The CDR3 spans 12 residues. CDR3 residues: CASSLTGYGYTF. For the CDR3, the DNA is TGTGCCAGTAGTTTGACAGGGTATGGCTACACCTTC.

Worth noting for this clone: One base away lies a much larger clone, so this may be a sequencing read error. The J gene is TRBJ2-7, the V gene TRBV5-5; no definite D call. Trimming left V 3 bases short and J 7 bases short, with 14 bases between. The germline V gene has CDR1 SGHKS and CDR2 YYEKEE (reference sequence). This CDR3 has 13 amino acids. Here the CDR3 reads CASSSAPGSEQYF. CDR3 in DNA: TGTGCCAGCAGCTCGGCCCCCGGAAGTGAGCAGTACTTC.

Comment on this clone: A read error is the likely source, as a far larger clone sits one nucleotide away. The chain carries TRBV29-1 and TRBJ2-7, with D possibly called TRBD1 or TRBD2 (6 bases each). The length of the CDR3 is 13 residues. Trimming left V 7 bases short and J 5 bases short, with 18 bases between. Germline V gene sequence: CDR1 SQVTM, CDR2 ANQGSEA. The CDR3 reads CSATGLGAHEQYF. CDR3 nucleotides: TGCAGCGCCACGGGACTGGGGGCTCACGAGCAGTACTTC.

The rearrangement joins TRBV28 to TRBJ1-1; D gene uncertain. With 8 bases removed from V and 10 bases from J, the gap between germline ends came to 17 bases. The CDR3 is 12 residues long. CDR1 and CDR2 (germline): MDHEN, SYDVKM. In DNA form, the CDR3 reads TGTGCCAGCCGGGGAACCCCCCGGGGAGCTTTCTTT. Its protein is CASRGTPRGAFF.

The chain links TRBV6-1 to TRBJ2-5, with a tentative D call TRBD1 (6 bases). V was shortened by 8 bases and J by 5 bases, with 18 bases between the two germline ends. Germline V gene sequence: CDR1 MNHNS, CDR2 SASEGT. CDR3 length: 14 amino acids. CDR3 in DNA: TGTGCCAGCGCCCCTAGGGCTAGGGGGGAGACCCAGTACTTC. Protein product: CASAPRARGETQYF.

Remarks on this clone: The same CDR3 arises from other DNA sequences in this sample as well. The chain recombines TRBV30 with TRBJ1-4, with D possibly TRBD1 on 6 matching bases. CDR3 length: 14 residues. V gave up 0 bases and J gave up 6 bases, with 11 bases separating them. Germline assignment: CDR1 GTSNPN and CDR2 SVGIG (reference sequence). The CDR3 sequence is CAWSVLRGDEKLFF. CDR3 DNA: TGTGCCTGGAGTGTACTCAGGGGTGATGAAAAACTGTTTTTT. Complete variable domain (other parts from reference TRBV30 and TRBJ1-4): SQTIHQWPATLVQPVGSPLSLECTVEGTSNPNLYWYRQAAGRGLQLLFYSVGIGQISSEVPQNLSASRPQDRQFILSSKKLLLSDSGFYLCAWSVLRGDEKLFFGSGTQLSVL.

The sample holds one count of this clone. A read error is the likely source, as a far larger clone sits one nucleotide away. Additional DNA sequences in this sample encode the identical CDR3. The chain combines TRBV11-2 with TRBJ2-2; a possible D gene is TRBD1 (6 bases). The CDR3 has 14 amino acids. The germline V gene has CDR1 SGHAT and CDR2 FQNNGV. With 3 bases removed from V and 5 bases from J, the gap between germline ends came to 10 bases. The CDR3 coding sequence is TGTGCCAGCAGCTTTGGCAGGGGTACCGGGGAGCTGTTTTTT. Its protein is CASSFGRGTGELFF.

As to this clone: With a far larger clone one base away, a read error is the likely cause. The chain is built from TRBV28 and TRBJ1-4; D is ambiguous. This CDR3 is 11 amino acids long. Deletions cut 7 bases from V and 5 bases from J, with 5 bases between. From germline, CDR1 is MDHEN and CDR2 SYDVKM. The CDR3 nucleotides are TGTGCCAGCATGCTAAATGAAAAACTGTTTTTT. It encodes CASMLNEKLFF.

The rearrangement uses TRBV15 and TRBJ1-1, with D possibly matching TRBD1 (5 bases). V shed 2 bases and J shed 3 bases, with 34 bases lying between them. The CDR3 consists of 22 residues. From germline, CDR1 is LNHNV and CDR2 YYDKDF (reference sequence). The CDR3 region is CATSRNPLGGGKWRWGDTEAFF. In nucleotides, the CDR3 is TGTGCCACCAGCAGAAACCCCCTGGGAGGAGGGAAGTGGCGGTGGGGGGACACTGAAGCTTTCTTT.

V usage is TRBV11-2 and J usage is TRBJ2-1; D not certain. The V end lost 3 bases, the J end lost 8 bases, and 20 bases lay between the germline ends. In germline, CDR1 is SGHAT, CDR2 FQNNGV. The CDR3 runs 16 residues. This CDR3 is CASSFTPHGMVDEQFF. DNA for the CDR3: TGTGCCAGCAGCTTCACCCCCCACGGAATGGTAGATGAGCAGTTCTTC.

The V and J genes are TRBV7-8 and TRBJ1-2; 8 bases match TRBD1. The CDR3 is 16 amino acids. The V gene end was trimmed by 1 base and the J gene end by 4 bases; junction bases not matched to a gene: 8. The germline V gene has CDR1 SGHVS and CDR2 FQNEAQ. In DNA, the CDR3 is TGTGCCAGCAGCTTAGTAACAGGGGGTCGGGGCTATGGCTACACCTTC. This sequence encodes CASSLVTGGRGYGYTF.

In the case of this clone: A far larger clone is only one base removed, so a read error is likely. The V gene is TRBV5-6, the J gene TRBJ2-1; possibly TRBD2 for D (5 bases). From germline, CDR1 is SGHDT and CDR2 YYEEEE. This CDR3 has 12 residues. CDR3 coding DNA: TGTGCCAACAGCCGGACTGGCAATGAGCAGTTCTTC. Encoded protein: CANSRTGNEQFF. Full variable domain (missing parts from reference TRBV5-6 and TRBJ2-1): DAGVTQSPTHLIKTRGQQVTLRCSPKSGHDTVSWYQQALGQGPQFIFQYYEEEERQRGNFPDRFSGHQFPNYSSELNVNALLLGDSALYLCANSRTGNEQFFGPGTRLTVL.

The rearrangement links TRBV19 to TRBJ1-5; D ambiguous. This CDR3 spans 13 amino acids. Trimming stripped 3 bases from V and 2 bases from J, with 5 bases between. CDR1 and CDR2 (germline): LNHDA, SQIVND (reference sequence). DNA for the CDR3: TGTGCCAGTAGTATTAGTGGCAATCAGCCCCAGCATTTT. As protein: CASSISGNQPQHF.